Listed below are T cell receptor beta chains from one sample, sequenced in a study of post-analysis software for immune sequencing data. Each CDR3 protein is one row after TCRdb ran MiXCR on the PCR reads. Altogether approximately 730,000 distinct CDR3 sequences are present, 25% to 30% being singletons, with the ten largest covering roughly 0.53%. The sample taken for sequencing was blood. Source of these receptors: a girl aged 10 to 17 with multiple sclerosis. Each CDR3 is given with its conserved first and last residue. D genes are given only for firm matches. Clone size is given for some rows only: seen once, a few or many times, or a class if the clone is expanded.

J gene,V gene,clone size,D gene,CDR3 DNA,CDR3 protein
TRBJ1-1,TRBV6-5,few,TRBD1,TGTGCCAGCAGGACGGACAGGGGGGTTGGAGCTTTCTTT,CASRTDRGVGAFF
TRBJ2-7,TRBV18,few,.,TGTGCCAGCTCTCCACCGGGCGGGCACTCCTACGAGCAGTACTTC,CASSPPGGHSYEQYF
TRBJ2-1,TRBV5-1,.,.,TGCGCCAGCAGCTCCCTTGGGGTGAATGAGCAGTTCTTC,CASSSLGVNEQFF
TRBJ2-7,TRBV20-1,few,TRBD2,TGCAGTGCTGGGGACGTTTTTGGACTAGCGGGACCCTCCTACGAGCAGTACTTC,CSAGDVFGLAGPSYEQYF
TRBJ2-1,TRBV29-1,.,.,TGCAGCGTTGAAGGTCTCCCCGAAAATTACAATGAGCAGTTCTTC,CSVEGLPENYNEQFF
TRBJ1-2,TRBV6-5,.,.,TGTGCCAGCAGCCCGGAGAGGGGGGCGGACTATGGCTACACCTTC,CASSPERGADYGYTF
TRBJ2-5,TRBV28,.,TRBD2,TGTGCCAGCACCTCCGGGGGGTCAGGCGATTTTGGGACCCAGTACTTC,CASTSGGSGDFGTQYF
TRBJ2-3,TRBV4-3,few,.,TGCGCCAGCAGCCAAAGGGGGGCGGGAGCAGATACGCAGTATTTT,CASSQRGAGADTQYF
TRBJ2-5,TRBV29-1,.,TRBD2,TGCAGCGTTGAAGTTATTGCGGGACTAGCGGAGTACAATGAGCAGTACTTC,CSVEVIAGLAEYNEQYF
TRBJ2-1,TRBV20-1,.,TRBD2,TGCAGTGCCCAGGATAGTAGCGGGAGCCTCTCAAATGAGCAGTTCTTC,CSAQDSSGSLSNEQFF
TRBJ2-3,TRBV20-1,.,.,TGCAGCAGAAGCGGGAGCACAGATACGCAGTATTTT,CSRSGSTDTQYF
TRBJ1-1,TRBV29-1,.,.,TGCAGCGTTGACAATGGTGAAGCTTTCTTT,CSVDNGEAFF
TRBJ2-1,TRBV20-1,many,.,TGCAGTGAACGGGGGAAATCCTACAATGAGCAGTTCTTC,CSERGKSYNEQFF
TRBJ2-3,TRBV3-1,.,.,TGTGCCAGCAGCCAAGATATAACCGGCACCGCTATGCAGTATTTT,CASSQDITGTAMQYF
TRBJ2-3,TRBV9,.,.,TGTGCCAGCAGCGTGGGGAGCCCAGATACGCAGTATTTT,CASSVGSPDTQYF
TRBJ2-5,TRBV10-3,few,.,TGTGCCATCAGTGAGGGGAAGGTTGGAGGGCTAGAGACCCAGTACTTC,CAISEGKVGGLETQYF
TRBJ2-6,TRBV20-1,.,TRBD1,TGCAGTGCTAGAGATCAGCGGACAGGAGCCTCTGGGGCCAACGTCCTGACTTTC,CSARDQRTGASGANVLTF
TRBJ1-2,TRBV7-9,few,TRBD1,TGTGCCAGCAGCTTCACCCAGGGGGCCGATGGCTACACCTTC,CASSFTQGADGYTF
TRBJ2-1,TRBV4-3,many,TRBD1,TGCGCCAGCAGCCAAGATCCGGGACAGAGCTCCTACAATGAGCAGTTCTTC,CASSQDPGQSSYNEQFF
TRBJ2-1,TRBV7-8,many,.,TGTGCCAGCAGCTTAGGGGGACTGGGACGGGAGCAGTTCTTC,CASSLGGLGREQFF
TRBJ2-3,TRBV29-1,many,TRBD2,TGCAGCGTTGAAGAGCGGGCGGGAGAGGGCACAGATACGCAGTATTTT,CSVEERAGEGTDTQYF
TRBJ2-7,TRBV7-9,few,.,TGTGCCAGCAGCTTAGCCTTGACGGGCAGCTCCTACGAGCAGTACTTC,CASSLALTGSSYEQYF
TRBJ2-5,TRBV28,many,TRBD1,TGTGCCAGCAGTTTATCCGGACAGGGTAAAGAGACCCAGTACTTC,CASSLSGQGKETQYF
TRBJ2-5,TRBV28,.,.,TGTGCCAGCACTCCCTCACGGGGGAGGGAGACCCAGTACTTC,CASTPSRGRETQYF
TRBJ2-3,TRBV7-9,.,.,TGTGGGGGTACCCTGCCGCTCACAGATACGCAGTATTTT,CGGTLPLTDTQYF
TRBJ2-1,TRBV5-1,few,TRBD2,TGCGCCAGCAGCCTACAGATACAGCGGGGGGGCCTAAATGAGCAGTTCTTC,CASSLQIQRGGLNEQFF
TRBJ1-2,TRBV6-2/TRBV6-3,.,.,TGTGCCAGCAGATCCTATGGCTACACCTTC,CASRSYGYTF
TRBJ2-7,TRBV7-2,.,.,TGTGCCAGCAACTTAGACCGGTACGAGCAGTACTTC,CASNLDRYEQYF
TRBJ1-5,TRBV12-5,.,.,TGCGCTAGTGGTTTGATCCACAGACCCCAGCATTTT,CASGLIHRPQHF
TRBJ1-5,TRBV7-9,few,TRBD1,TGTGCCAGCAGCTCTTGGACAGGGTTGGGCAATCAGCCCCAGCATTTT,CASSSWTGLGNQPQHF
TRBJ2-3,TRBV7-9,.,.,TGTGCCAGCAGCGAGCAGGGGGATACGCAGTATTTT,CASSEQGDTQYF
TRBJ2-1,TRBV6-2/TRBV6-3,few,TRBD2,TGTGCCAGCAGTTACTCCGGGCTAGCGGCCCGATACAATGAGCAGTTCTTC,CASSYSGLAARYNEQFF
TRBJ2-7,TRBV20-1,.,TRBD2,TGCAGTGCTACCAAGACTAGCGGGGGGGTGTCCTACGAGCAGTACTTC,CSATKTSGGVSYEQYF
TRBJ2-5,TRBV28,few,.,TGTGCCAGCAGTTACGATAAGGGGACCCAGTACTTC,CASSYDKGTQYF
TRBJ1-4,TRBV6-6,once,.,TGTGCCAGCAATCCAGGACGGCTACCTAATAATGAAAAACTGTTTTTT,CASNPGRLPNNEKLFF
TRBJ2-4,TRBV20-1,few,.,TGCAGTGCTCTACCGACAGAAGGCCTGGGGGTCGGAAACATTCAGTACTTC,CSALPTEGLGVGNIQYF
TRBJ2-7,TRBV20-1,many,.,TGCAGTGCCCCAAGGCGGGCCGGCAACTACGAGCAGTACTTC,CSAPRRAGNYEQYF
TRBJ2-4,TRBV20-1,few,.,TGCAGTGCTAGTGTGCGGGGCGCAGGGTCCAAAAACATTCAGTACTTC,CSASVRGAGSKNIQYF
TRBJ2-7,TRBV5-6,few,.,TGTGCCAGCAGCCCCAGGGTTGGGTACGAGCAGTACTTC,CASSPRVGYEQYF
TRBJ2-1,TRBV7-2,few,TRBD2,TGTGCCAGCAGCTTCCCAGGACTAGCGGGGGCTAGCTCCTACAATGAGCAGTTCTTC,CASSFPGLAGASSYNEQFF
TRBJ1-1,TRBV20-1,.,.,TGCAGTGCCCGAGGGTGGAGGGACATTGAAGCTTTCTTT,CSARGWRDIEAFF
TRBJ1-4,TRBV20-1,few,.,TGCAGTGCTAGACGGGCCGGGACAAACCTTAATGAAAAACTGTTTTTT,CSARRAGTNLNEKLFF
TRBJ2-7,TRBV28,.,TRBD2,TGTGCCAGCAGTTCCCCCGCAGGGACTAGCGGGAGGCCAGAGGGCCAATTCTCCTACGAGCAGTACTTC,CASSSPAGTSGRPEGQFSYEQYF
TRBJ2-5,TRBV6-1,few,.,TGTGCCAGCAGTGGCCGCTCACGGGAGACCCAGTACTTC,CASSGRSRETQYF
TRBJ1-1,TRBV28,.,.,TGTGCCAGCAGTCATTCGGGACTTAGAGACATGAACACTGAAGCTTTCTTT,CASSHSGLRDMNTEAFF
TRBJ2-1,TRBV3-1,.,.,TGTGCCAGCAGCCAAGGGGGAACGGCCTCCTACAATGAGCAGTTCTTC,CASSQGGTASYNEQFF
TRBJ1-1,TRBV9,.,TRBD1,TGTGCCAGCAGCGCTTTACAGGGGGTAGGCACTGAAGCTTTCTTT,CASSALQGVGTEAFF
TRBJ2-1,TRBV15,few,.,TGTGCCACCAGAGGATTGGGTTACAATGAGCAGTTCTTC,CATRGLGYNEQFF
TRBJ1-4,TRBV4-3,.,.,TGCGCCAGCAGCCAAGTAGGCTGGGCTGAAAAACTGTTTTTT,CASSQVGWAEKLFF
TRBJ1-1,TRBV9,.,.,TGTGCCAGCAGCCCCCGGCCCCTGGGAGCTTTCTTT,CASSPRPLGAFF
TRBJ1-5,TRBV6-2/TRBV6-3,few,TRBD1,TGTGCCAGCAGAACGGGGACAGAAGGTAGCAATCAGCCCCAGCATTTT,CASRTGTEGSNQPQHF
TRBJ2-7,TRBV6-2/TRBV6-3,many,.,TGTGCCAGCAGTCGCGTCAACCTCCACGAGCAGTACTTC,CASSRVNLHEQYF
TRBJ2-1,TRBV27,.,TRBD1,TGTGCCAGCAGTTACAGGGGGCTCCACAATGAGCAGTTCTTC,CASSYRGLHNEQFF
TRBJ1-2,TRBV6-5,.,.,TGTGCCAGCAGTTACAAACGGGGTACCGGTGGCTACACCTTC,CASSYKRGTGGYTF
TRBJ1-6,TRBV29-1,few,.,TGCAGCGTGCGCCGGGACGGAGATAATTCACCCCTCCACTTT,CSVRRDGDNSPLHF